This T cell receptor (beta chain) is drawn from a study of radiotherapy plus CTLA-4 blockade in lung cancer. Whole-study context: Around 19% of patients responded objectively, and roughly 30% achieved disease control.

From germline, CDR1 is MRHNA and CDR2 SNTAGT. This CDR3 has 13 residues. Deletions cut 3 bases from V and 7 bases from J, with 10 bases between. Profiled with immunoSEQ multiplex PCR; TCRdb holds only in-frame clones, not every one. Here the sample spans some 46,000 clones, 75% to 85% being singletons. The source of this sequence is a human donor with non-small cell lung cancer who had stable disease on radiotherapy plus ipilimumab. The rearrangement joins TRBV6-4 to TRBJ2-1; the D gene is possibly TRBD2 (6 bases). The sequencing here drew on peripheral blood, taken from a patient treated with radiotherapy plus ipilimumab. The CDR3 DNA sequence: TGTGCCAGCAGTGAAGCAGGAGGGAATGAGCAGTTCTTC. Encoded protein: CASSEAGGNEQFF.